This T cell receptor beta chain was found in a study of early T cells in non-severe SARS-CoV-2 infection. Individually, cDNA molecules had unique molecular identifiers attached to them. From the 5' RACE reads, TCRdb called clonotypes with MiXCR, one entry per CDR3 protein. The data show about 64,000 distinct CDR3 sequences, with less than 9.5% seen just once and 13% held by the top ten. The CDR3 contains 16 residues. CDR1 is LGHNA and CDR2 is YNFKEQ in the germline V gene. V lost 1 base to trimming and J lost 1 base, with 13 bases between them. This clonotype appeared a few times. Source: whole blood, taken at baseline. The sequence was collected from an adult who was a healthcare worker with PCR-confirmed SARS-CoV-2 infection or an uninfected control (not recorded which). This sequence joins TRBV4-2 and TRBJ1-2; TRBD1 might be the D (6 bases). CDR3 nucleotide sequence: TGTGCCAGCAGCCAAGGACAGGCCCTGTTTAACTATGGCTACACCTTC. This codes for CASSQGQALFNYGYTF.